Presented here are 23 T cell receptor beta chains from one specimen sequenced in a study of T cell responses to AZD1222 COVID-19 vaccine (dated by TCRdb to the early 2020s). What this sample's time point label stands for: baseline before first vaccination. Receptor amplification or capture employed the immunoSEQ multiplex PCR assay. This immuneACCESS table, as held by TCRdb, lists in-frame sequences with V and J called but not all clones. Of the missing ones, under half trace to an unresolved V gene in checked studies; the others have no known cause. Present in this sample are about 120,000 clones, 80% to 90% of which were seen just once. Of the sample, over 8.5% falls within the top ten clones. This specimen was peripheral blood, taken on day 0 of AZD1222 vaccination. The receptors shown here come from an adult in good health.

This chain connects TRBV21-1 to TRBJ1-5. TRBV21-1 has pseudogene status. This CDR3 spans 17 amino acids. CDR3 nucleotides: TGTGCCAGCGGCCCAGGAGGGCTCGCGTATAGCAATCAGCCCCAGCATTTT. This gives the protein CASGPGGLAYSNQPQHF.

For this clone: Other nucleotide sequences from this sample produce the same CDR3. The rearrangement uses TRBV19 and TRBJ1-1; 7 bases map to TRBD1. V shed 10 bases and J 0 bases; nucleotides not matched to a gene: 5. This CDR3 spans 13 amino acids. Germline V CDR1 and CDR2: LNHDA, SQIVND (reference sequence). The CDR3 nucleotides are TGTGCCACCAGGGACAGAGTGAACACTGAAGCTTTCTTT. This translates into CATRDRVNTEAFF. The full variable domain, with the rest looked up from reference TRBV19 and TRBJ1-1, is DGGITQSPKYLFRKEGQNVTLSCEQNLNHDAMYWYRQDPGQGLRLIYYSQIVNDFQKGDIAEGYSVSREKKESFPLTVTSAQKNPTAFYLCATRDRVNTEAFFGQGTRLTVV.

The chain carries TRBV5-4 and TRBJ2-5; D remains unclear. V was clipped by 4 bases and J by 0 bases, with 7 bases between them. Germline-derived CDR1 and CDR2 are SGHNT and YYREEE (reference sequence). The CDR3 is 13 residues long. The CDR3 DNA reads as TGTGCCAGCAGCCGACGGAACCAAGAGACCCAGTACTTC. Translation gives CASSRRNQETQYF.

There are a few counts of this clone. This rearrangement joins TRBV7-6 to TRBJ2-5, with 9 bases fitting TRBD2. V dropped 2 bases and J dropped 3; count of bases not matched to a gene: 7. Germline lookup yields CDR1 SGHVS and CDR2 FNYEAQ. There are 16 residues in the CDR3. DNA for the CDR3: TGTGCCAGCAGCTTAACGGGCGGGAGGGGAAAAGAGACCCAGTACTTC. This codes for CASSLTGGRGKETQYF.

The V and J genes are TRBV12-3 or TRBV12-4 and TRBJ1-1; possibly TRBD1 for D (5 bases). V was cut by 6 bases and J by 4 bases, with 12 bases left in between. CDR3 length: 13 amino acids. CDR3 amino acids: CASSPRGGTEAFF. CDR3 sequence (DNA): TGTGCCAGCAGCCCACGGGGGGGCACTGAAGCTTTCTTT.

The genes are TRBV5-1 and TRBJ1-2; 9 bases align to TRBD1. The CDR3 is 15 amino acids. CDR1 and CDR2 (germline): SGHRS, YFSETQ. V dropped 1 base and J dropped 3; count of bases not matched to a gene: 4. Written as DNA, the CDR3 is TGCGCCAGCAGCTTGACAGGGGGCGAGGACTATGGCTACACCTTC. Translated, it gives CASSLTGGEDYGYTF.

CDR3 sequence: CASSADGLAGIQETQYF. For the CDR3, the DNA is TGTGCCAGCAGCGCTGACGGACTAGCGGGGATCCAAGAGACCCAGTACTTC. The chain uses TRBV5-4 and TRBJ2-5; 12 bases fit TRBD2. The CDR3 is 17 amino acids. Germline CDR1 is SGHNT and CDR2 is YYREEE (reference sequence). J gave up 1 base and V 4 bases, and 8 bases lay outside the gene matches.

The V call is TRBV27, the J call TRBJ1-4; no clear D gene. CDR1 is MNHEY, CDR2 SMNVEV, per germline (reference sequence). Trimming stripped 2 bases from V and 9 bases from J, with 16 bases between. This CDR3 region has 15 residues. The CDR3 spells CASSLVVGPPKKLFF. CDR3 coding DNA: TGTGCCAGCAGTTTAGTAGTAGGGCCGCCGAAAAAACTGTTTTTT.

The chain has TRBV18 and TRBJ1-2; 10 bases are shared with TRBD1. The CDR3 length is 15 residues. Germline V gene lookup returns CDR1 KGHSH and CDR2 LQKENI. The ends lost 5 bases at V and 0 bases at J; junction bases unmatched: 3. CDR3 bases: TGTGCCAGCTCAGGACAGGGGGGCGCTAACTATGGCTACACCTTC. As protein: CASSGQGGANYGYTF.

This chain uses TRBV6-6 with TRBJ2-7; D ambiguous. V was clipped by 2 bases and J by 3 bases, with 11 bases between them. Germline lookup yields CDR1 MNHNY and CDR2 SVGAGI (reference sequence). The CDR3 totals 14 residues. In DNA form, the CDR3 reads TGTGCCAGCAGTTACAGAGGTTTCGGCTACGAGCAGTACTTC. Its translation is CASSYRGFGYEQYF.

J is TRBJ1-5 and V is TRBV24-1, with D perhaps matching TRBD1 (6 bases). The V end was cut by 5 bases, the J end by 5 bases, with 15 bases between. The CDR3 has 15 amino acids. Germline-derived CDR1 and CDR2 are KGHDR and SFDVKD. CDR3 protein: CATSAATGSHQPQHF. The CDR3 DNA reads as TGTGCCACCAGTGCAGCAACAGGGAGCCATCAGCCCCAGCATTTT.

The rearrangement joins TRBV6-5 to TRBJ1-1; a possible D gene is TRBD1 (5 bases). V was shortened by 6 bases and J by 2 bases, with 13 bases between the two germline ends. The germline gives CDR1 MNHEY, CDR2 SVGAGI. The CDR3 covers 14 residues. The CDR3 DNA is TGTGCCAGCAGGCCCGGGGGGGTCAACACTGAAGCTTTCTTT. Translating it yields CASRPGGVNTEAFF.

J is TRBJ1-5 and V is TRBV7-8; D is undetermined. CDR1 is SGHVS, CDR2 FQNEAQ, per germline. Deletions cut 0 bases from V and 4 bases from J, with 7 bases between. The length of the CDR3 is 14 residues. CDR3 nucleotides: TGTGCCAGCAGCTTAGCGCGGGGAAATCAGCCCCAGCATTTT. This gives the protein CASSLARGNQPQHF.

The V and J genes are TRBV7-7 and TRBJ1-1; D not resolved. This CDR3 has 13 residues. Trimming stripped 1 base from V and 1 base from J, with 4 bases between. Germline V gives CDR1 SSHAT, CDR2 FNYEAQ (reference sequence). CDR3 loop: CASSLERNTEAFF. The CDR3 DNA reads as TGTGCCAGCAGCTTAGAGCGGAACACTGAAGCTTTCTTT.

The genes are TRBV5-1 and TRBJ1-1, with D perhaps TRBD1 (5 bases). This CDR3 region has 15 residues. V gave up 0 bases and J gave up 0 bases, with 9 bases separating them. CDR1 is SGHRS, CDR2 YFSETQ, per germline. DNA of the CDR3: TGCGCCAGCAGCTTGGTTGGGGGGATGAACACTGAAGCTTTCTTT. Amino acids: CASSLVGGMNTEAFF. Based on the CDR3 plus reference TRBV5-1 and TRBJ1-1, the full variable domain is KAGVTQTPRYLIKTRGQQVTLSCSPISGHRSVSWYQQTPGQGLQFLFEYFSETQRNKGNFPGRFSGRQFSNSRSEMNVSTLELGDSALYLCASSLVGGMNTEAFFGQGTRLTVV.

This chain links TRBV7-9 with TRBJ2-3; the match to TRBD1 covers 7 bases. V shed 2 bases and J 6 bases; nucleotides not matched to a gene: 8. Germline V lookup: CDR1 SEHNR, CDR2 FQNEAQ (reference sequence). The CDR3 runs 15 residues. Here the CDR3 reads CASSLMGQWMDTQYF. In DNA, the CDR3 is TGTGCCAGCAGCTTAATGGGACAGTGGATGGATACGCAGTATTTT.

This clone is a singleton in its sample. This chain connects TRBV6-6 to TRBJ1-5; TRBD1 agrees at 8 bases. V lost 6 bases and J lost 5; bases outside the gene matches: 6. Germline CDR1 and CDR2: MNHNY and SVGAGI (reference sequence). The CDR3 spans 14 residues. The CDR3 is CASSSDRGYQPQHF. The CDR3 coding sequence is TGTGCCAGCAGCAGTGACAGGGGATATCAGCCCCAGCATTTT.

The V call is TRBV19, the J call TRBJ1-2; maybe TRBD1 (5 bases). The V gene lost 3 bases and the J gene lost 8 bases, with 16 bases spanning the gap. The germline CDR1 and CDR2 sequences are LNHDA and SQIVND (reference sequence). CDR3 length: 14 residues. CDR3 sequence: CASSIGGDLYGYTF. CDR3 nucleotides: TGTGCCAGTAGTATCGGCGGGGACCTTTACGGCTACACCTTC.

This clone was observed a handful of times. The gene calls are TRBV4-3 and TRBJ2-7; 7 bases are a match to TRBD2. Germline assignment: CDR1 LGHNA and CDR2 YSLEER. The CDR3 is 15 residues long. Germline trimming cut 0 bases from V and 3 bases from J; bases unmatched to any gene: 5. CDR3 residues: CASSQDLAARYEQYF. The CDR3 DNA follows: TGCGCCAGCAGCCAAGATCTAGCGGCTCGCTACGAGCAGTACTTC.

The chain couples TRBV5-1 to TRBJ2-7; 10 positions agree with TRBD2. V shed 4 bases and J 3 bases; nucleotides not matched to a gene: 10. Germline CDR1 is SGHRS and CDR2 is YFSETQ. The CDR3 contains 16 residues. The chain's CDR3 is CASSPAGASGGYEQYF. DNA for the CDR3: TGCGCCAGCAGCCCGGCTGGGGCTAGCGGGGGCTACGAGCAGTACTTC.

The rearrangement joins TRBV7-2 to TRBJ2-7; D call uncertain. This CDR3 has 11 amino acids. V was cut by 3 bases and J by 3 bases, with 3 bases left in between. Germline CDR1 reads SGHTA; CDR2 reads FQGNSA. DNA for the CDR3: TGTGCCAGCAGCTTCCTCTACGAGCAGTACTTC. Its translation is CASSFLYEQYF.

The chain has TRBV7-6 and TRBJ1-6; D may be TRBD1 (5 bases). The CDR3 has 17 residues. Germline V gives CDR1 SGHVS, CDR2 FNYEAQ. V gave up 1 base and J gave up 7 bases, with 17 bases separating them. CDR3 in DNA: TGTGCCAGCAGCTTAGTTGCGAGGGGCGCGGAGAATTCACCCCTCCACTTT. Encoded protein: CASSLVARGAENSPLHF.

The chain links TRBV5-1 to TRBJ1-4; D unresolved. Trimming removed 3 bases at V and 0 bases at J, with 6 bases between. This CDR3 is 14 amino acids long. CDR1 is SGHRS, CDR2 YFSETQ, per germline. The CDR3 spells CASSSSATNEKLFF. DNA of the CDR3: TGCGCCAGCAGCTCCAGTGCAACTAATGAAAAACTGTTTTTT.